This is a list of T cell receptor beta chains from one sample in a study of blood T cell repertoires in COVID-19. Assay: immunoSEQ multiplex PCR; the TCRdb copy retains only in-frame clones and omits some. The table shows over 200,000 clones, with roughly nine tenths occurring only once. Specimen: peripheral blood. The receptors come from a man in his forties with active or convalescent COVID-19. CDR3s include the opening cysteine and the closing phenylalanine or tryptophan. The order of the fields is V gene, J gene, D gene, clone size, CDR3 protein, CDR3 DNA. A D gene is named only where the DNA matches it firmly. For some rows the clone size is stated as once, few or many, or as a class when expanded; others skip it.

v_gene: TRBV9
j_gene: TRBJ1-2
d_gene: NA
abundance: NA
CDR3aa: CASSVAEQAYGYTF
CDR3nt: TGTGCCAGCAGCGTAGCTGAACAGGCATATGGCTACACCTTC

v_gene: TRBV28
j_gene: TRBJ2-2
d_gene: TRBD1
abundance: once
CDR3aa: CASSLRGRGTGELFF
CDR3nt: TGTGCCAGCAGTTTAAGGGGGCGCGGCACCGGGGAGCTGTTTTTT

v_gene: TRBV5-8
j_gene: TRBJ1-1
d_gene: NA
abundance: NA
CDR3aa: CASSLDGREGTEAFF
CDR3nt: TGTGCCAGCAGCTTGGATGGCAGGGAGGGGACTGAAGCTTTCTTT

v_gene: TRBV6-5
j_gene: TRBJ2-4
d_gene: NA
abundance: NA
CDR3aa: CASSYPGENIQYF
CDR3nt: TGTGCCAGCAGTTACCCCGGGGAAAACATTCAGTACTTC

v_gene: TRBV28
j_gene: TRBJ1-5
d_gene: NA
abundance: NA
CDR3aa: CATSRATWGQPQHF
CDR3nt: TGTGCCACCTCCCGGGCGACCTGGGGCCAGCCCCAGCATTTT

v_gene: TRBV27
j_gene: TRBJ2-7
d_gene: TRBD2
abundance: NA
CDR3aa: CASSPGGLAGMKYF
CDR3nt: TGTGCCAGCAGTCCCGGTGGACTAGCGGGAATGAAGTACTTC

v_gene: TRBV18
j_gene: TRBJ1-4
d_gene: NA
abundance: NA
CDR3aa: CASSPPGGEKLFF
CDR3nt: TGTGCCAGCTCACCACCGGGCGGGGAAAAACTGTTTTTT

v_gene: TRBV5-5
j_gene: TRBJ1-2
d_gene: NA
abundance: NA
CDR3aa: CASSLAAANYGYTF
CDR3nt: TGTGCCAGCAGCCTTGCGGCAGCTAACTATGGCTACACCTTC

v_gene: TRBV6-6
j_gene: TRBJ2-7
d_gene: NA
abundance: NA
CDR3aa: CASSLGGDSYYEQYF
CDR3nt: TGTGCCAGCAGCTTGGGGGGTGACAGCTACTACGAGCAGTACTTC

v_gene: TRBV10-1
j_gene: TRBJ2-7
d_gene: TRBD1
abundance: NA
CDR3aa: CASSDSASTGWVHEQYF
CDR3nt: TGCGCCAGCAGTGACTCGGCCTCGACAGGGTGGGTTCACGAGCAGTACTTC

v_gene: TRBV30
j_gene: TRBJ1-3
d_gene: NA
abundance: once
CDR3aa: CAWTRTVGNTIYF
CDR3nt: TGTGCCTGGACTAGGACAGTTGGGAACACCATATATTTT

v_gene: TRBV24-1
j_gene: TRBJ1-3
d_gene: NA
abundance: NA
CDR3aa: CATSDTGTLTGNTIYF
CDR3nt: TGTGCCACCAGTGATACCGGGACTTTAACTGGAAACACCATATATTTT

v_gene: TRBV5-4
j_gene: TRBJ2-5
d_gene: TRBD2
abundance: NA
CDR3aa: CASRTGTSGGGETQYF
CDR3nt: TGTGCCAGCAGAACCGGGACTAGCGGGGGCGGGGAGACCCAGTACTTC

v_gene: TRBV9
j_gene: TRBJ2-1
d_gene: TRBD2
abundance: NA
CDR3aa: CASSPRGGGEQFF
CDR3nt: TGTGCCAGCAGCCCGCGGGGGGGCGGGGAACAGTTCTTC

v_gene: TRBV19
j_gene: TRBJ2-2
d_gene: TRBD2
abundance: NA
CDR3aa: CASSNYGLAGRNTGELFF
CDR3nt: TGTGCCAGTAGTAACTACGGGCTAGCGGGACGGAACACCGGGGAGCTGTTTTTT

v_gene: TRBV28
j_gene: TRBJ1-4
d_gene: TRBD1
abundance: NA
CDR3aa: CASSPPGTGDEKLFF
CDR3nt: TGTGCCAGCAGTCCCCCCGGGACAGGGGATGAAAAACTGTTTTTT

v_gene: TRBV11-2
j_gene: TRBJ2-7
d_gene: TRBD2
abundance: NA
CDR3aa: CASSLDNRLADYEQYF
CDR3nt: TGTGCCAGCAGCTTAGATAACCGACTAGCGGACTACGAGCAGTACTTC

v_gene: TRBV3-1/TRBV3-2
j_gene: TRBJ1-2
d_gene: NA
abundance: few
CDR3aa: CASSPRTANYGYTF
CDR3nt: TGTGCCAGCAGCCCCCGGACAGCTAACTATGGCTACACCTTC

v_gene: TRBV9
j_gene: TRBJ2-1
d_gene: NA
abundance: NA
CDR3aa: CASSPEGRGHYEQFF
CDR3nt: TGTGCCAGCAGCCCCGAGGGGCGGGGGCACTATGAGCAGTTCTTC

v_gene: TRBV9
j_gene: TRBJ1-2
d_gene: TRBD1
abundance: NA
CDR3aa: CASSVGTGGYGYTF
CDR3nt: TGTGCCAGCAGCGTGGGGACAGGGGGCTATGGCTACACCTTC

v_gene: TRBV3-1/TRBV3-2
j_gene: TRBJ2-3
d_gene: TRBD2
abundance: NA
CDR3aa: CASSQRLAGGYTDTQYF
CDR3nt: TGTGCCAGCAGCCAACGACTAGCGGGGGGCTACACAGATACGCAGTATTTT

v_gene: TRBV27
j_gene: TRBJ1-1
d_gene: TRBD1
abundance: NA
CDR3aa: CASSPTGGFTEAFF
CDR3nt: TGTGCCAGCAGTCCGACAGGGGGCTTCACTGAAGCTTTCTTT

v_gene: TRBV2
j_gene: TRBJ1-4
d_gene: TRBD1
abundance: once
CDR3aa: CASRTGSTNEKLFF
CDR3nt: TGTGCCAGCAGGACAGGGTCAACTAATGAAAAACTGTTTTTT

v_gene: TRBV6-4
j_gene: TRBJ2-1
d_gene: TRBD1
abundance: NA
CDR3aa: CASSDPPGQPYNEQFF
CDR3nt: TGTGCCAGCAGTGACCCTCCGGGACAGCCTTACAATGAGCAGTTCTTC

v_gene: TRBV5-1
j_gene: TRBJ2-5
d_gene: NA
abundance: NA
CDR3aa: CASSFGDTYGETQYF
CDR3nt: TGCGCCAGCAGCTTTGGGGACACTTACGGAGAGACCCAGTACTTC

v_gene: TRBV24-1
j_gene: TRBJ1-1
d_gene: NA
abundance: NA
CDR3aa: CATSDPTAALEGGTEAFF
CDR3nt: TGTGCCACCAGTGATCCGACCGCCGCGTTGGAGGGCGGCACTGAAGCTTTCTTT

v_gene: TRBV2
j_gene: TRBJ1-2
d_gene: TRBD1
abundance: NA
CDR3aa: CASREGQGALYGYTF
CDR3nt: TGTGCCAGCAGGGAGGGACAGGGCGCGCTCTATGGCTACACCTTC

v_gene: TRBV13
j_gene: TRBJ2-1
d_gene: TRBD2
abundance: few
CDR3aa: CASSGTSGSIYNEQFF
CDR3nt: TGTGCCAGCAGCGGAACTAGCGGGTCCATATACAATGAGCAGTTCTTC